Sequencing of this T cell receptor (beta chain) was carried out in a study of T cell responses to AZD1222 COVID-19 vaccine (dated by TCRdb to about 2021). Describing the broader study: AZD1222 recipients whose second dose came at about 4 weeks and those whose second dose came at about 12 weeks were combined into one group, since spike-specific TCR depth and breadth did not differ between the two schedules. TCR sequencing was performed for approximately 240 trial participants, of whom 200 to 220 were given two doses of AZD1222 and approximately 26 were given two doses of MenACWY control vaccine. Enrollment into the trials was organized by age into subgroups of 18-55, 56-69 and 70-plus years, and those subgroups contained roughly 150, 30 and 60 TCR-sequenced participants, respectively. The research as a whole found: Nearly half of unique spike-specific TCRs reportedly recognized epitopes outside regions mutated in the B.1.351 and B.1.1.7 variants. Spike-specific TCR breadth and depth rose significantly after two AZD1222 doses compared with day 0 and with MenACWY recipients. Conclusions about previously exposed vaccinees are limited because only a handful of AZD1222 recipients were SARS-CoV-2 seropositive at baseline. The whole spike protein was spanned by vaccine-associated CD4 TCRs, and dominant responses were seen in regions 160-218 and 743-854. In the small 56-69-year group, the increase in depth fell short of significance, most likely because of low power. Because no samples from the day 14 peak response were available, repertoires could be characterized only after the peak T cell response. Participants were mostly white British, with more females than males. The authors suggested clonal diversity may have been underestimated.

The CDR3 regions of human TCRbeta chains were analyzed by immunosequencing. The original pipeline was this. Repertoire TCRs were checked for matches against a reference library of SARS-CoV-2-specific TCRs that had been generated using the MIRA antigen-specificity platform. Breadth meant the fraction of unique TCRs that were SARS-CoV-2-associated, whereas depth meant the fraction of total T cells that were SARS-CoV-2-associated. Using the MIRA data, every spike-specific TCR was mapped to the spike region that the TCR reacted to and assigned to either a CD4 or a CD8 class. Log10-transformed breadth and depth values were compared by one-way ANOVA with Sidak's multiple comparisons tests. TCRdb took over this immuneACCESS table, retaining in-frame rearrangements with V and J assigned. Such tables are incomplete; in checked studies, under half of the missing clones stem from an unresolved V gene, and the remainder is unexplained. For V, J and clone size, that table is used; D and trimming come from the DNA. Counted in this sample were tens of thousands of clones; 80% to 90% of them appeared once. Clones ranked in the top ten supply around 5.2% of the sample.

V is reduced by 2 bases and J by 4 bases, leaving a spacing of 14 bases between them. The germline V gene supplies CDR1 KGHSH and CDR2 LQKENI. From the cysteine through the phenylalanine, the CDR3 covers 15 amino acids. The retained sequence is limited to the CDR3, 45 bases, with the frame set at the first base. The time point label here, explained by the study, means: baseline before first vaccination. The vaccinee samples were drawn from two UK trials, COV001 and COV002, one of which was a single-blind randomized controlled phase 2/3 trial testing AZD1222 (ChAdOx1 nCoV-19) in healthy adults. Trial participant PBMC samples were collected at day 0 and day 28 after the second dose for TCRbeta chain sequencing. For this clone: The target of this receptor is not known. Within one base of it there is no much larger clone, and no base qualities were kept.

Source: peripheral blood, taken on day 0 of AZD1222 vaccination. Rearrangement joined TRBV18 to TRBJ1-1; a weak D assignment points to TRBD1 (6 bases agree). The clonotype originates from an adult in good health. The CDR3 region reads CASSPGTTSGTEAFF. The DNA is TGTGCCAGCTCACCAGGGACAACTTCGGGCACTGAAGCTTTCTTT.